This is a list of T cell receptor beta chains from one sample in a study of T cell responses to AZD1222 COVID-19 vaccine. The repertoire was sequenced with immunoSEQ multiplex PCR; TCRdb's copy has only in-frame clones and lacks some. In the table there are approximately 140,000 clones, approximately 95% of which are singletons. The starting material was peripheral blood, obtained on day 0 of MenACWY control vaccination. These receptors originate from an adult in good health. The CDR3 runs from the conserved cysteine through the conserved F or W. D genes are given only for firm matches. Part of the rows lack a size; the others show once, few, many or a class for expanded clones.

>NA|NA|TRBJ1-1|TRBV27
CASSLSRDTEAFF
TGTGCCAGCAGTTTATCCCGGGACACTGAAGCTTTCTTT
>NA|NA|TRBJ1-1|TRBV4-2
CASSQSARGLGNTEAFF
TGTGCCAGCAGCCAGTCCGCCCGGGGGTTGGGGAACACTGAAGCTTTCTTT
>NA|NA|TRBJ1-5|TRBV5-1
CASSLNRGQPQHF
TGCGCCAGCAGCTTGAACCGTGGGCAGCCCCAGCATTTT
>NA|NA|TRBJ2-7|TRBV14
CASSQVARWDVEQYF
TGTGCCAGCAGCCAAGTGGCACGTTGGGATGTCGAGCAGTACTTC
>NA|NA|TRBJ1-5|TRBV11-2
CASSLDRGSQPQHF
TGTGCCAGCAGCTTAGACAGGGGCAGTCAGCCCCAGCATTTT
>TRBD2|NA|TRBJ2-1|TRBV6-1
CASSEALAGGPDEQFF
TGTGCCAGCAGTGAAGCGCTAGCGGGGGGGCCGGATGAGCAGTTCTTC
>TRBD2|NA|TRBJ2-3|TRBV6-5
CASSSGTSGDSDTQYF
TGTGCCAGCAGTTCCGGGACTAGCGGGGACTCAGATACGCAGTATTTT
>NA|NA|TRBJ1-1|TRBV27
CASSPHRQYTEAFF
TGTGCCAGCAGTCCCCATCGACAGTACACTGAAGCTTTCTTT
>NA|NA|TRBJ1-6|TRBV2
CASSLTGPNSPLHF
TGTGCCAGCAGTCTGACAGGACCTAATTCACCCCTCCACTTT
>NA|NA|TRBJ1-1|TRBV4-2
CASSQIQGLGTEAFF
TGTGCCAGCAGCCAGATACAGGGTCTGGGCACTGAAGCTTTCTTT
>TRBD2|NA|TRBJ2-3|TRBV6-5
CASRDYTKTDTQYF
TGTGCCAGCCGGGACTATACCAAGACAGATACGCAGTATTTT
>TRBD1|NA|TRBJ1-4|TRBV28
CASRTTGGATNEKLFF
TGTGCCAGCAGGACGACAGGGGGCGCAACTAATGAAAAACTGTTTTTT
>NA|NA|TRBJ1-3|TRBV6-5
CASSYYSGTGNTIYF
TGTGCCAGCAGTTACTATTCAGGGACTGGAAACACCATATATTTT
>TRBD2|NA|TRBJ2-3|TRBV9
CASSVGLAGETDTQYF
TGTGCCAGCAGCGTAGGACTAGCGGGGGAAACAGATACGCAGTATTTT
>TRBD1|NA|TRBJ1-2|TRBV5-5
CASSPSPGQATYGYTF
TGTGCCAGCAGCCCGAGCCCGGGACAGGCGACCTATGGCTACACCTTC
>NA|NA|TRBJ2-3|TRBV6-4
CASSDSGGADTQYF
TGTGCCAGCAGTGACTCCGGGGGCGCAGATACGCAGTATTTT
>NA|NA|TRBJ2-1|TRBV6-5
CASSYASNGWRFF
TGTGCCAGCAGTTACGCCTCTAACGGGTGGCGGTTCTTC
>NA|NA|TRBJ1-3|TRBV28
CASLPGRSSGNTIYF
TGTGCCAGTCTCCCCGGGAGGTCCTCTGGAAACACCATATATTTT
>TRBD1|NA|TRBJ1-5|TRBV28
CASRENRGAQPQHF
TGTGCCAGCAGGGAGAACAGGGGTGCTCAGCCCCAGCATTTT
>NA|NA|TRBJ1-1|TRBV6-5
CASSYTPPTGYTEAFF
TGTGCCAGCAGTTACACCCCCCCCACAGGGTACACTGAAGCTTTCTTT
>NA|NA|TRBJ1-2|TRBV28
CASRSSGGRGYYGYTF
TGTGCCAGCAGGTCTTCTGGGGGCCGGGGTTACTATGGCTACACCTTC
>TRBD1|once|TRBJ1-4|TRBV4-1
CASSQTPGQGGEKLFF
TGCGCCAGCAGCCAGACACCGGGACAGGGTGGTGAAAAACTGTTTTTT
>NA|NA|TRBJ1-5|TRBV30
CAWSTTGDQPQHF
TGTGCCTGGAGTACAACTGGGGATCAGCCCCAGCATTTT
>NA|NA|TRBJ1-1|TRBV5-1
CASSQRTHGTKNTEAFF
TGCGCCAGCAGCCAGCGAACCCATGGAACCAAGAACACTGAAGCTTTCTTT
>NA|NA|TRBJ2-3|TRBV18
CASSPTGADTQYF
TGTGCCAGCTCACCTACAGGAGCCGATACGCAGTATTTT
>NA|NA|TRBJ2-7|TRBV6-5
CASSSQGTVEQYF
TGTGCCAGCAGCTCACAGGGAACCGTCGAGCAGTACTTC
>NA|NA|TRBJ2-3|TRBV5-5
CASSWTGTDTQYF
TGTGCCAGCAGCTGGACAGGCACAGATACGCAGTATTTT
>NA|NA|TRBJ1-3|TRBV12-3/TRBV12-4
CASSSGNTIYF
TGTGCCAGCAGTTCAGGAAACACCATATATTTT
>TRBD1|once|TRBJ1-5|TRBV4-1
CASSLRQGNQPQHF
TGCGCCAGCAGCCTCCGACAGGGAAATCAGCCCCAGCATTTT
>TRBD1|NA|TRBJ1-2|TRBV2
CASIRDREGFTF
TGTGCCAGCATCCGGGACAGGGAAGGGTTTACCTTC
>TRBD2|NA|TRBJ2-3|TRBV19
CASTRGPLAGVKDTQYF
TGTGCCAGTACCAGGGGCCCACTAGCGGGAGTGAAAGATACGCAGTATTTT
>NA|NA|TRBJ1-6|TRBV6-4
CASNRGDGSPLHF
TGTGCCAGCAACCGTGGGGATGGTTCACCCCTCCACTTT
>NA|NA|TRBJ1-4|TRBV4-1
CASSPGWGEKLFF
TGCGCCAGCAGCCCGGGCTGGGGGGAAAAACTGTTTTTT
>NA|few|TRBJ2-7|TRBV11-2
CASSGGYEQYF
TGTGCCAGCAGCGGCGGATACGAGCAGTACTTC
>NA|NA|TRBJ1-5|TRBV23-1
CASTGVDQPQHF
TGCGCCAGCACAGGGGTGGATCAGCCCCAGCATTTT
>NA|few|TRBJ2-5|TRBV12-5
CASGSAETQYF
TGTGCTAGTGGTTCGGCGGAGACCCAGTACTTC
>NA|once|TRBJ1-2|TRBV19
CASSIDPGTNYGYTF
TGTGCCAGTAGTATAGACCCAGGGACAAACTATGGCTACACCTTC
>TRBD2|NA|TRBJ2-3|TRBV7-8
CASSLKGLAGFPDTQYF
TGTGCCAGCAGCCTAAAGGGACTAGCGGGATTTCCAGATACGCAGTATTTT
>NA|NA|TRBJ1-4|TRBV3-1/TRBV3-2
CASSQVFSTSEKLFF
TGTGCCAGCAGCCAAGTCTTCTCAACTTCTGAAAAACTGTTTTTT
>NA|NA|TRBJ1-5|TRBV7-2
CASSFGIYQPQHF
TGTGCCAGCAGCTTCGGCATCTATCAGCCCCAGCATTTT
>NA|NA|TRBJ1-3|TRBV11-2
CASSLPGQTGNTIYF
TGTGCCAGCAGCTTACCCGGACAGACTGGAAACACCATATATTTT
>NA|NA|TRBJ2-7|TRBV4-3
CASSQDGEGPDRHEQYF
TGCGCCAGCAGCCAAGATGGGGAAGGACCCGACCGGCACGAGCAGTACTTC
>NA|once|TRBJ1-1|TRBV28
CASSFSANTEAFF
TGTGCCAGCAGTTTCTCGGCCAACACTGAAGCTTTCTTT
>TRBD2|NA|TRBJ2-1|TRBV5-1
CASSLWSGRAANEQFF
TGCGCCAGCAGCTTGTGGAGCGGGAGGGCCGCGAATGAGCAGTTCTTC
>TRBD1|NA|TRBJ1-4|TRBV15
CATRGTALNEKLFF
TGTGCCACCAGGGGGACAGCGCTTAATGAAAAACTGTTTTTT
>NA|NA|TRBJ1-2|TRBV19
CASRRDIHYGYTF
TGTGCCAGCCGGAGGGATATACACTATGGCTACACCTTC
>TRBD1|NA|TRBJ1-5|TRBV19
CASSIRTGASNQPQHF
TGTGCCAGTAGTATTAGGACAGGGGCTAGCAATCAGCCCCAGCATTTT
>NA|NA|TRBJ2-7|TRBV5-1
CASSSGNEQYF
TGCGCCAGCAGCTCAGGAAACGAGCAGTACTTC
>TRBD1|NA|TRBJ1-1|TRBV10-1
CASAGTGEEAFF
TGCGCCAGCGCCGGGACAGGGGAAGAAGCTTTCTTT